This TCR beta chain comes out of a study of tumor and adjacent non-tumor tissue in lung cancer. Study-level background: Patients comprised over 9 adenocarcinoma, a couple of squamous cell carcinoma and 1 small cell lung cancer.

The CDR3 has 17 amino acids. V lost 5 bases, J lost 4 bases, and 23 bases lay in between. TCRbeta libraries were built with three rounds of nested PCR, modified from ARM-PCR. TCRdb reanalysed the multiplex PCR reads using MiXCR and keeps one entry per CDR3 protein. This sample has 40,000 or so distinct CDR3 sequences, with roughly 60% found just once. RNA was extracted from bulk tissue without any cell sorting. Distant lung tissue was collected more than 3 cm away from the tumor edge. The chain joins TRBV12-3 or TRBV12-4 to TRBJ1-1, with D possibly being TRBD1 (5 bases). The receptor comes from a man aged 50 or older with non-small cell lung cancer. Sample: distant non-tumor lung tissue. CDR3 coding DNA: TGTGCCAGCAGTGGTCCGGGATGGGGGTCATTCTTCACTGAAGCTTTCTTT. This translates into CASSGPGWGSFFTEAFF.